These 18 T cell receptor beta chains were all obtained from the same sample, sequenced in a study of identical twins (dated by TCRdb to the mid-2010s). The library was generated by 5' RACE. These reads were obtained on an Illumina HiSeq 2000. TCRdb cleaned the public reads at Q25 with fastp, built clones with MiXCR and kept in-frame beta chains. Rows with a matching CDR3 protein are joined into one entry that keeps the most common DNA and genes. This sample holds approximately 220,000 distinct CDR3 sequences; 7.5% were observed only once. 5% to 6% of the sample lies in the top ten. The sample was also linked to a second study, of yellow fever vaccine responses in identical twins.

The sample was CD8+ T cells sorted from blood. All receptors come from a young woman in good health.

This clonotype has a count of ten or more. CDR3 sequence: CSASEGRKETQYF. Here the CDR3 DNA reads TGCAGTGCTAGTGAGGGCCGTAAGGAGACCCAGTACTTC. This chain links TRBV20-1 with TRBJ2-5; D possibly corresponds to TRBD2 (5 bases). Germline loops: CDR1 DFQATT, CDR2 SNEGSKA (reference sequence). The CDR3 length is 13 residues. The V end lost 3 bases, the J end lost 5 bases, and 13 bases lay between the germline ends.

This clonotype has ten or more counts. The rearrangement links TRBV5-1 to TRBJ2-3, with D maybe TRBD2 (6 bases). Germline V gives CDR1 SGHRS, CDR2 YFSETQ. The CDR3 has 15 residues. V lost 0 bases, J lost 4 bases, and 12 bases lay in between. CDR3 sequence reads: CASSLEWEEADTQYF. The CDR3 DNA sequence: TGCGCCAGCAGCTTGGAGTGGGAGGAGGCAGATACGCAGTATTTT. The full variable domain, rest sourced from reference TRBV5-1 and TRBJ2-3, is KAGVTQTPRYLIKTRGQQVTLSCSPISGHRSVSWYQQTPGQGLQFLFEYFSETQRNKGNFPGRFSGRQFSNSRSEMNVSTLELGDSALYLCASSLEWEEADTQYFGPGTRLTVL.

This clonotype was seen many times. This chain connects TRBV29-1 to TRBJ2-1, with 8 positions matching TRBD2. CDR1 and CDR2 from the germline V gene are SQVTM and ANQGSEA. J gave up 4 bases and V 6 bases, and 8 bases lay outside the gene matches. This CDR3 is built from 14 residues. The CDR3 protein is CSVESGSEYNEQFF. The DNA of the CDR3 is TGCAGCGTGGAAAGCGGGAGTGAGTACAATGAGCAGTTCTTC.

This clonotype has a handful of counts. This chain joins TRBV20-1 and TRBJ2-7; possible D gene TRBD2, 6 bases. CDR1 is DFQATT and CDR2 is SNEGSKA in the germline V gene (reference sequence). Trimming removed 6 bases at V and 4 bases at J, with 13 bases between. The CDR3 runs to 12 residues. For the CDR3, the DNA is TGCAGTGCCAATTCGGAGGGGTACGAGCAGTACGTC. Translated, it gives CSANSEGYEQYV.

This clonotype was recorded a few times. This chain connects TRBV4-1 to TRBJ1-4; the D gene is possibly TRBD1 (6 bases). CDR1 is MGHRA, CDR2 YSYEKL, per germline. Deletions cut 6 bases from V and 5 bases from J, with 16 bases between. The CDR3 contains 15 residues. The CDR3 region has the DNA TGCGCCAGCAGTGACCGGGACAACGAGAATGAAAAACTGTTTTTT. Its protein is CASSDRDNENEKLFF.

The chain has TRBV3-1 and TRBJ2-3; TRBD2 matches at 7 bases. CDR3 length equals 17 residues. The germline V gene has CDR1 LGHDT and CDR2 YNNKEL (reference sequence). V lost 11 bases to trimming and J lost 0 bases; unmatched junction nucleotides: 17. CDR3 DNA sequence: TGTGCCTCCAGCAAAGGGGATAGCGGGTCTAGCACAGATACGCAGTATTTT. Residues: CASSKGDSGSSTDTQYF.

This clonotype was seen many times. The chain has TRBV12-3 or TRBV12-4 and TRBJ1-1; D not certain. The CDR3 extends over 12 amino acids. Trimming shortened V by 5 bases and J by 10 bases, and 14 bases separated the two germline ends. The CDR3 nucleotides are TGTGCCAGCAGTGAAGGAGGGCCTGGAGCTTTCTTT. It translates to CASSEGGPGAFF.

This clonotype was recorded at least ten times. The rearrangement links TRBV4-1 to TRBJ2-1; D unclear. The germline CDR1 and CDR2 sequences are MGHRA and YSYEKL. The CDR3 extends over 14 amino acids. Trimming removed 2 bases from V and 8 bases from J, with 13 bases in between. CDR3 sequence: CASSQRPLGDEQFF. The CDR3 nucleotides read TGCGCCAGCAGCCAAAGACCCCTCGGCGATGAGCAGTTCTTC.

The chain uses TRBV20-1 and TRBJ2-1; D gene uncertain. V was cut by 5 bases and J by 0 bases, with 14 bases left in between. This CDR3 has 15 residues. Germline V gives CDR1 DFQATT, CDR2 SNEGSKA (reference sequence). CDR3 sequence reads: CSAFSTESSYNEQFF. The CDR3 DNA reads TGCAGTGCTTTCTCAACAGAAAGCTCCTACAATGAGCAGTTCTTC.

This clonotype has just a few counts. The rearrangement joins TRBV9 to TRBJ1-1; a weak D match, TRBD1 (5 bases). CDR3 length equals 10 residues. Germline assignment: CDR1 SGDLS and CDR2 YYNGEE. V was cut by 5 bases and J by 12 bases, with 11 bases left in between. CDR3 in amino acids: CASSGRETFF. CDR3 bases: TGTGCCAGCAGTGGCAGGGAGACTTTCTTT.

The J gene is TRBJ2-3, the V gene TRBV6-4, with D perhaps matching TRBD2 (6 bases). This CDR3 is 14 amino acids long. Germline V CDR1 and CDR2: MRHNA, SNTAGT. The germline V and J ends were trimmed by 5 bases and 3 bases, with 12 bases remaining between them. The CDR3 bases are TGTGCCAGCAGTTTGGGCGGGGAAACAGATACGCAGTATTTT. This encodes CASSLGGETDTQYF.

The table lists this clonotype with many counts. CDR3: CASSPRDFNQPQHF. CDR3 DNA sequence: TGTGCCAGCAGCCCACGGGACTTCAATCAGCCCCAGCATTTT. The rearrangement links TRBV28 to TRBJ1-5, with a possible D match to TRBD1 (5 bases). Per germline, CDR1 MDHEN and CDR2 SYDVKM. The CDR3 runs 14 residues. V gave up 6 bases and J gave up 3 bases, with 12 bases separating them.

The V and J genes are TRBV2 and TRBJ2-1; no clear D. Trimming shortened V by 7 bases and J by 2 bases, and 15 bases separated the two germline ends. Germline CDR1 is SNHLY and CDR2 is FYNNEI. The CDR3 length is 15 residues. The CDR3 DNA sequence: TGTGCCAGCAAAGCCCCCCCTTCGGCCTACAATGAGCAGTTCTTC. As protein: CASKAPPSAYNEQFF.

This clonotype was seen many times. This rearrangement joins TRBV7-8 to TRBJ1-5; tentatively, D is TRBD1 (5 bases). Looked up from germline, CDR1 is SGHVS and CDR2 is FQNEAQ. This CDR3 spans 16 amino acids. The V end lost 4 bases, the J end lost 2 bases, and 15 bases lay between the germline ends. CDR3 sequence: CASSSHRCPCNQPQHF. CDR3 nucleotides: TGTGCCAGCAGCTCCCACAGGTGTCCATGCAATCAGCCCCAGCATTTT.

CDR3 DNA: TGTGCCAGTAGTATAGTTACAGGTTACAATGAGCAGTTCTTC. This encodes CASSIVTGYNEQFF. V gene TRBV19 combines with J gene TRBJ2-1; tentatively, D is TRBD1 (5 bases). This CDR3 region has 14 residues. V dropped 1 base and J dropped 4 bases, with 8 bases sitting between them. The V gene's germline CDR1 is LNHDA and CDR2 SQIVND (reference sequence).

V is TRBV6-1 and J is TRBJ2-7; TRBD1 aligns across 8 bases. With V trimmed by 5 bases and J by 3 bases, 6 bases remained unmatched. CDR1 is MNHNS, CDR2 SASEGT, per germline. CDR3 length: 14 amino acids. CDR3 region: CASSPGTGFYEQYV. The CDR3, as DNA: TGTGCCAGCAGTCCCGGGACAGGCTTCTACGAGCAGTACGTC.

V gene TRBV3-1 combines with J gene TRBJ2-7; no definite D call. Germline CDR1 LGHDT, CDR2 YNNKEL (reference sequence). V was shortened by 0 bases and J by 4 bases, with 10 bases between the two germline ends. There are 14 residues in the CDR3. CDR3 DNA sequence: TGTGCCAGCAGCCAAGATAAAGTCCTGTACGAGCAGTACTTC. This encodes CASSQDKVLYEQYF.

This clonotype was counted only a few times. V and J are TRBV4-1 and TRBJ2-2; maybe TRBD2 (6 bases). V lost 3 bases, J lost 7 bases, and 15 bases lay in between. This CDR3 has 15 residues. CDR1 MGHRA and CDR2 YSYEKL come from the germline V gene. The CDR3: CASSHGGARFGELFF. CDR3 bases: TGCGCCAGCAGCCACGGCGGGGCAAGGTTCGGGGAGCTGTTTTTT.